This T cell receptor (beta chain) comes out of a study of technical replicates of blood from a handful of donors. The assay was immunoSEQ multiplex PCR, and TCRdb's table has in-frame clones only and misses some. Of over 70,000 clones in the sample, approximately 91% were seen once. V was pared by 5 bases and J by 5 bases, with 12 bases between. Germline V gene sequence: CDR1 LNHDA, CDR2 SQIVND (reference sequence). The CDR3 loop spans 13 amino acids. This clone was detected only once. The rearrangement links TRBV19 to TRBJ2-5; D call uncertain. The receptor comes from a human donor in good health. Some clones in this sample may be carry-over from other donors' samples. The specimen was PBMCs. CDR3 loop: CASSFSRSETQYF. For the CDR3, the DNA is TGTGCCAGTAGTTTCTCAAGGAGCGAGACCCAGTACTTC.